The 16 T cell receptor beta chains reported below all come from one sample, sequenced in a study of blood T cell repertoires in COVID-19. Measured with immunoSEQ multiplex PCR; TCRdb has only the in-frame clones, and not every one. The sample consists of some 500,000 clones, 88% of them appearing once. Sequences were obtained from PBMCs or T cells enriched from blood (not recorded which). The origin of the receptors is a woman aged 40 to 49 who had recovered from COVID-19.

V is TRBV21-1 and J is TRBJ2-1; no DNA check was done on the table's D call, TRBD2. TRBV21-1 is annotated as a pseudogene. CDR3 length: 17 amino acids. The CDR3 region has the DNA TGTGCCAGCAACTTCAGTAGCGGGAGGGAGTCATACAATGAGCAGTTCTTC. Protein: CASNFSSGRESYNEQFF.

This sequence joins TRBV6-5 and TRBJ2-1; 10 nucleotides align to TRBD2. CDR1 MNHEY and CDR2 SVGAGI come from the germline V gene. The CDR3 is made up of 14 amino acids. V dropped 7 bases and J dropped 9; count of bases not matched to a gene: 9. The CDR3 is CASTPASGSLEQFF. The CDR3 DNA reads TGTGCCAGCACCCCGGCTAGCGGGAGTCTTGAGCAGTTCTTC.

The chain uses TRBV5-1 and TRBJ2-7; 9 nucleotides agree with TRBD1. Per the germline V gene, CDR1 is SGHRS and CDR2 is YFSETQ. This CDR3 has 14 residues. The trim removed 4 bases at V and 3 bases at J, leaving 5 bases unmatched. The CDR3 DNA reads TGCGCCAGCAGCCAGGGACAGGGCCTCTACGAGCAGTACTTC. It yields the protein CASSQGQGLYEQYF.

V is TRBV2 and J is TRBJ1-1, with 8 bases that match TRBD1. The CDR3 spans 12 residues. J was trimmed by 6 bases and V by 4 bases; bases with no gene match: 1. Looked up from germline, CDR1 is SNHLY and CDR2 is FYNNEI. The CDR3 DNA reads TGTGCCAGCAGTGGACAGGGGTCTGAAGCTTTCTTT. Translation: CASSGQGSEAFF.

The chain uses TRBV12-3 or TRBV12-4 and TRBJ1-1; tentative D call: TRBD1 (6 bases). CDR3 size: 13 residues. The germline V and J ends were trimmed by 3 bases and 4 bases, with 9 bases remaining between them. This CDR3 is CASSFTGPTEAFF. Written as DNA, the CDR3 is TGTGCCAGCAGTTTTACAGGGCCCACTGAAGCTTTCTTT.

V is TRBV5-6 and J is TRBJ1-6, with D unresolved. The V gene's germline CDR1 is SGHDT and CDR2 YYEEEE. The CDR3 runs to 16 residues. Trimming pared 4 bases from V and 6 bases from J, leaving 17 bases between. The CDR3 spells CASSPQRGGGNSPLHF. The CDR3 DNA sequence: TGTGCCAGCAGCCCGCAGCGGGGAGGCGGTAATTCACCCCTCCACTTT.

The chain combines TRBV7-2 with TRBJ2-3, with TRBD2 identical over 8 bases. The CDR3 consists of 15 residues. The ends lost 5 bases at V and 0 bases at J; junction bases unmatched: 4. Germline values: CDR1 SGHTA, CDR2 FQGNSA. CDR3 amino acids: CASSRIAGSTDTQYF. CDR3 DNA sequence: TGTGCCAGCAGCCGTATAGCGGGAAGCACAGATACGCAGTATTTT.

J is TRBJ2-7 and V is TRBV11-2, with 7 nucleotides matching TRBD2. Germline CDR1 reads SGHAT; CDR2 reads FQNNGV. The CDR3 has 14 amino acids. V was pared by 1 base and J by 6 bases, with 6 bases of the junction left unmatched. The CDR3 DNA reads as TGTGCCAGCAGCTTAGGGGGAGGGCTTCGCGAGCAGTACTTC. This encodes CASSLGGGLREQYF.

This sequence joins TRBV5-1 and TRBJ1-1, with 9 bases that match TRBD1. Germline values: CDR1 SGHRS, CDR2 YFSETQ. J lost 4 bases, V lost 1 base, and 5 bases had no gene match. The CDR3 has 15 amino acids. CDR3 protein: CASSLLQGASTEAFF. The CDR3 DNA reads as TGCGCCAGCAGCTTGCTACAGGGGGCGAGCACTGAAGCTTTCTTT.

The rearrangement links TRBV5-1 to TRBJ2-7; D is ambiguous. This CDR3 contains 13 residues. Trimming pared 4 bases from V and 2 bases from J, leaving 10 bases between. Germline loops: CDR1 SGHRS, CDR2 YFSETQ. The CDR3 sequence is CASSIFSAYEQYF. The CDR3 DNA is TGCGCCAGCAGCATCTTTAGTGCCTACGAGCAGTACTTC.

J is TRBJ1-1 and V is TRBV2; possibly TRBD1 for D (5 bases). CDR1 SNHLY and CDR2 FYNNEI come from the germline V gene. This CDR3 is 13 amino acids long. Trimming took off 7 bases at V and 5 bases at J, with 14 bases between the two ends. The CDR3 loop reads CASTRSGVTEAFF. The CDR3 nucleotides are TGTGCCAGCACCCGATCGGGGGTAACTGAAGCTTTCTTT.

The chain links TRBV4-3 to TRBJ2-1, with TRBD2 identical over 13 bases. CDR1 is LGHNA, CDR2 YSLEER, per germline. The junction had 3 bases not matched to a gene; V was cut back by 4 bases and J by 6 bases. The CDR3 runs 15 residues. The CDR3 nucleotides are TGCGCCAGCAGCCTGGGACTAGCGGGGTTCAATGAGCAGTTCTTC. It encodes CASSLGLAGFNEQFF.

The chain recombines TRBV4-1 with TRBJ2-7, with 9 bases identical to TRBD1. CDR3 size: 15 residues. Losses at the gene ends were 4 bases for V and 9 bases for J; bases not matched to a gene: 13. The germline V gene has CDR1 MGHRA and CDR2 YSYEKL. CDR3 amino acids: CASSLTGQGLGGQYF. DNA for the CDR3: TGCGCCAGCAGCCTTACGGGACAGGGCCTCGGGGGGCAGTACTTC.

The V call is TRBV2, the J call TRBJ1-2; D may be TRBD1 (6 bases). Germline V gene lookup returns CDR1 SNHLY and CDR2 FYNNEI. V was pared by 8 bases and J by 0 bases, with 19 bases between. CDR3 length: 16 residues. CDR3 amino acids: CASLSVLGQTNYGYTF. The CDR3 DNA reads TGTGCCAGCTTATCCGTGTTAGGACAGACTAACTATGGCTACACCTTC.

This clone is a singleton in its sample. The rearrangement joins TRBV10-1 to TRBJ1-1, with 10 bases identical to TRBD1. The CDR3 contains 14 residues. After removal of 9 bases from V and 5 bases from J, the junction contained 9 bases not matched to a gene. The V gene's germline CDR1 is WNHNN and CDR2 SYGVQD (reference sequence). The CDR3 DNA reads TGCGCCAGTTCACCGGGACAGGGGCCTACTGAAGCTTTCTTT. Translating it yields CASSPGQGPTEAFF.

The chain carries TRBV11-3 and TRBJ1-1; the match to TRBD1 covers 7 bases. Germline V gene data show CDR1 as SGHNT and CDR2 as YENEEA. This CDR3 is built from 15 residues. V shed 8 bases and J 5 bases; nucleotides not matched to a gene: 14. The CDR3 region has the DNA TGTGCCAGCCGAACAACGACAGGGCCGGTGACTGAAGCTTTCTTT. It translates to CASRTTTGPVTEAFF.